These 24 T cell receptor beta chains were sequenced from one sample in a study of cytomegalovirus exposure and HLA in healthy donors. The PCR was carried out with 60 Vbeta primers and 13 Jbeta primers. The protocol was immunoSEQ multiplex PCR, while the TCRdb copy is restricted to in-frame clones and leaves out a portion. The data contain about 77,000 clones, more than 75% of them singletons. The material sequenced was PBMCs. The receptors stem from a man in his forties in good health and CMV-seronegative.

The chain employs TRBV2 and TRBJ1-1; D is possibly TRBD1 (5 bases). Trimming took 4 bases from V and 4 from J, leaving 22 bases between them. This CDR3 contains 17 residues. Germline CDR1 reads SNHLY; CDR2 reads FYNNEI. Here the CDR3 reads CASSARRGTWGGTEAFF. The CDR3 coding sequence is TGTGCCAGCAGTGCCCGGAGGGGAACCTGGGGGGGCACTGAAGCTTTCTTT.

Details on this clone: The junction shows a germline mismatch at one end, possibly a read error. This rearrangement joins TRBV27 to TRBJ2-3, with no clear D. CDR1 is MNHEY and CDR2 is SMNVEV in the germline V gene (reference sequence). The CDR3 is 14 amino acids. The CDR3 is CAGSLGQSTDTQYF. In DNA, the CDR3 is TGTGCCGGCAGTTTAGGCCAGAGCACAGATACGCAGTATTTT.

This chain joins TRBV10-3 and TRBJ2-3, with 11 nucleotides matching TRBD2. The CDR3 is 18 amino acids. Trimming at V came to 4 bases and at J to 1 base, leaving 10 bases not matched to a gene. Looked up from germline, CDR1 is ENHRY and CDR2 is SYGVKD. The CDR3 DNA reads TGTGCCATCAGTGGAGCGGGAAGTAGCGGGGGGGGCACAGATACGCAGTATTTT. This gives the protein CAISGAGSSGGGTDTQYF.

The chain links TRBV27 to TRBJ1-1; D gene ambiguous. Germline CDR1 is MNHEY and CDR2 is SMNVEV (reference sequence). Deletions cut 3 bases from V and 3 bases from J, with 14 bases between. The CDR3 spans 15 residues. The CDR3 region has the DNA TGTGCCAGCAGTTTTCTAGGGAGATTAGACACTGAAGCTTTCTTT. Its translation is CASSFLGRLDTEAFF.

V gene TRBV29-1 combines with J gene TRBJ2-3; 9 nucleotides agree with TRBD2. Per germline, CDR1 SQVTM and CDR2 ANQGSEA. V trimming: 5 bases; J trimming: 7 bases; junction bases outside the gene matches: 10. The CDR3 consists of 14 residues. The CDR3 DNA is TGCAGCGTTAAACTAGCGGGCCCCTCAAATACGCAGTATTTT. Protein sequence: CSVKLAGPSNTQYF.

This chain connects TRBV6-5 to TRBJ2-2; 8 bases line up with TRBD2. The germline V gene encodes CDR1 MNHEY and CDR2 SVGAGI. Unmatched junction bases numbered 6, after V lost 0 bases and J lost 9 bases. CDR3 length: 15 amino acids. As DNA, the CDR3 is TGTGCCAGCAGTTACTCGGGGCGGGGGGTAAGGGAGCTGTTTTTT. Its translation is CASSYSGRGVRELFF.

The chain couples TRBV9 to TRBJ2-2, with 10 bases matching TRBD2. CDR1 and CDR2 from the germline V gene are SGDLS and YYNGEE. Unmatched junction bases numbered 12, after V lost 6 bases and J lost 4 bases. The CDR3 sequence is 17 residues long. The CDR3 nucleotides are TGTGCCAGCAATTATCCTAGCGGGGGCCAAAGCACCGGGGAGCTGTTTTTT. This translates into CASNYPSGGQSTGELFF.

This chain connects TRBV6-6 to TRBJ1-5, with D tentatively TRBD1 (6 bases). Germline-derived CDR1 and CDR2 are MNHNY and SVGAGI (reference sequence). The V gene lost 5 bases and the J gene lost 7 bases, with 15 bases spanning the gap. This CDR3 is 14 amino acids long. In DNA form, the CDR3 reads TGTGCCAGCAGTCTGGGACATCTTGGGCAGCCCCAGCATTTT. Its translation is CASSLGHLGQPQHF.

This chain links TRBV18 with TRBJ2-3; TRBD1 might be the D (6 bases). Germline V gene sequence: CDR1 KGHSH, CDR2 LQKENI. The CDR3 spans 18 residues. The V gene lost 4 bases and the J gene lost 4 bases, with 24 bases spanning the gap. This CDR3 reads CASSLVPGVTVHSDTQYF. DNA for the CDR3: TGTGCCAGCTCACTGGTCCCAGGGGTCACGGTTCATTCAGATACGCAGTATTTT.

This chain links TRBV5-1 with TRBJ1-6, with a possible D match to TRBD1 (6 bases). V lost 3 bases and J lost 6, with 10 bases in between. This CDR3 is built from 14 residues. Germline V gene lookup returns CDR1 SGHRS and CDR2 YFSETQ. CDR3 sequence: CASSYGQINSPLHF. In DNA, the CDR3 is TGCGCCAGCAGCTACGGACAGATTAATTCACCCCTCCACTTT.

This clone was detected only a few times. The J gene is TRBJ1-2, the V gene TRBV7-3; TRBD1 might be the D (5 bases). The V gene lost 1 base and the J gene lost 8 bases, with 11 bases spanning the gap. The CDR3 runs to 13 residues. The V gene's germline CDR1 is SGHTA and CDR2 FQGTGA. CDR3 nucleotides: TGTGCCAGCAGCTTAAGCGGGGGTGGCGGCTACACCTTC. It yields the protein CASSLSGGGGYTF.

The gene calls are TRBV5-4 and TRBJ2-2, with D tentatively TRBD1 (6 bases). V was cut by 0 bases and J by 4 bases, with 13 bases left in between. Per germline, CDR1 SGHNT and CDR2 YYREEE (reference sequence). The CDR3 consists of 16 residues. The CDR3 nucleotides read TGTGCCAGCAGCTTGGGGACCGGACAGAGCACCGGGGAGCTGTTTTTT. It encodes CASSLGTGQSTGELFF.

The chain couples TRBV18 to TRBJ1-2, with 10 positions matching TRBD1. The CDR3 length is 15 residues. V lost 6 bases and J lost 8; bases outside the gene matches: 12. Germline V gene lookup returns CDR1 KGHSH and CDR2 LQKENI. The CDR3 spells CASSLLGQGERGYTF. The CDR3 coding sequence is TGTGCCAGCTCCCTCCTAGGACAGGGGGAGAGGGGCTACACCTTC.

The chain has TRBV6-5 and TRBJ2-7, with D possibly TRBD2 on 6 matching bases. V was trimmed by 6 bases and J by 5 bases, leaving 14 bases between them. CDR1 MNHEY and CDR2 SVGAGI come from the germline V gene. This CDR3 is 13 amino acids long. The CDR3 DNA reads TGTGCCAGCAGGTCAGCGGGCGGTGACGAGCAGTACTTC. Translating it yields CASRSAGGDEQYF.

The chain joins TRBV5-4 to TRBJ1-6; 8 positions match TRBD1. Per germline, CDR1 SGHNT and CDR2 YYREEE (reference sequence). V was pared by 4 bases and J by 6 bases, with 6 bases of the junction left unmatched. The CDR3 has 15 amino acids. DNA for the CDR3: TGTGCCAGCAGCACCGGGACAGGAGTTAATTCACCCCTCCACTTT. Its protein product is CASSTGTGVNSPLHF.

The chain has TRBV9 and TRBJ2-5, with D possibly matching TRBD1 (6 bases). TRBJ2-7 explains the end of the DNA better; the J call may be wrong. Germline CDR1 and CDR2: SGDLS and YYNGEE. This CDR3 region has 13 residues. CDR3 DNA sequence: TGTGCCAGCAGGGCGACAGGAACCCACGAGCAGTACTTC. The encoded protein is CASRATGTHEQYF.

The V gene is TRBV2, the J gene TRBJ2-3, with 9 nucleotides matching TRBD2. Germline assignment: CDR1 SNHLY and CDR2 FYNNEI. The CDR3 extends over 15 amino acids. V was pared by 4 bases and J by 2 bases, with 4 bases of the junction left unmatched. The CDR3 sequence: CASSGLAGITDTQYF. The DNA for the CDR3 is TGTGCCAGCAGTGGGCTAGCGGGGATCACAGATACGCAGTATTTT.

This clone appeared a few times. The chain has TRBV2 and TRBJ1-6; 7 positions agree with TRBD1. Germline CDR1 and CDR2: SNHLY and FYNNEI. V was clipped by 3 bases and J by 9 bases; unmatched bases: 8. The CDR3 spans 15 residues. The CDR3 DNA reads as TGTGCCAGCAGTGACGAGGGGGCGGGATTTTCACCCCTCCACTTT. Translating it yields CASSDEGAGFSPLHF.

The chain couples TRBV7-6 to TRBJ2-7; 10 bases line up with TRBD1. V dropped 4 bases and J dropped 2; count of bases not matched to a gene: 8. Germline V gene lookup returns CDR1 SGHVS and CDR2 FNYEAQ. There are 16 residues in the CDR3. The CDR3 DNA sequence: TGTGCCAGCAGCTCGGGACCGGGACAGGGGACCTACGAGCAGTACTTC. It is translated as CASSSGPGQGTYEQYF.

This clone was found once. The chain joins TRBV27 to TRBJ1-6; D not certain. The V and J ends lost 6 bases and 8 bases respectively, with 20 bases between them. This CDR3 is 16 amino acids long. Germline V gene sequence: CDR1 MNHEY, CDR2 SMNVEV (reference sequence). The CDR3 protein is CASRISGEQPYSPLHF. The CDR3 nucleotides are TGTGCCAGCAGAATTTCAGGTGAACAGCCCTATTCACCCCTCCACTTT.

This clone was found a few times. The rearrangement joins TRBV5-5 to TRBJ1-3; TRBD1 is a possible D gene (5 bases). This CDR3 is built from 14 residues. CDR1 and CDR2 (germline): SGHKS, YYEKEE (reference sequence). V was trimmed by 1 base and J by 4 bases, leaving 9 bases between them. The CDR3 nucleotides are TGTGCCAGCAGCTTGCAGGGTCCCGGAAACACCATATATTTT. The encoded protein is CASSLQGPGNTIYF.

Concerning this clone itself: Germline and junction disagree at one end, which may indicate a read error. The chain combines TRBV7-7 with TRBJ2-7; 9 nucleotides agree with TRBD1. In germline, CDR1 is SSHAT, CDR2 FNYEAQ (reference sequence). This CDR3 is 14 amino acids long. CDR3 sequence (DNA): TGTGCTAGCAGCTTAGGGACAGGGCCCTACGAGCAGTACTTC. Its translation: CASSLGTGPYEQYF. Looking up the rest from reference TRBV7-7 and TRBJ2-7 gives the full variable domain: GAGVSQSPRYKVTKRGQDVTLRCDPISSHATLYWYQQALGQGPEFLTYFNYEAQPDKSGLPSDRFSAERPEGSISTLTIQRTEQRDSAMYRCASSLGTGPYEQYFGPGTRLTVT.

The chain joins TRBV6-6 to TRBJ1-1; a possible D gene is TRBD1 (6 bases). The V end was cut by 7 bases, the J end by 4 bases, with 13 bases between. Germline CDR1 is MNHNY and CDR2 is SVGAGI (reference sequence). The CDR3 has 13 amino acids. CDR3 residues: CASMEQGITEAFF. The CDR3 nucleotides are TGTGCCAGCATGGAGCAGGGGATCACTGAAGCTTTCTTT.

The CDR3 reads CASSLDLYEQYF. The CDR3 DNA reads TGTGCCAGCAGCTTGGACCTATACGAGCAGTACTTC. V gene TRBV5-8 combines with J gene TRBJ2-5, with D unresolved. Gene TRBJ2-7 matches the end of the DNA better, so the J call may be wrong. CDR3 length: 12 residues. Germline V CDR1 and CDR2: SGHTS, YDEGEE.